Listed below are T cell receptor beta chains from one sample, sequenced in a study of identical twins. TCRdb re-called the 5' RACE reads through MiXCR, storing one row per CDR3 protein. This table holds hundreds of thousands of distinct CDR3 sequences, 8.6% found once. These same data were also listed under a study on yellow fever vaccine responses in identical twins.

Sequences were obtained from PBMCs. The receptors stem from a woman in her late teens or twenties in good health. The CDR3 runs from the conserved cysteine through the conserved F or W. Fields, in order: clone size, D gene, V gene, J gene, CDR3 protein, CDR3 DNA. A D gene is named only where the DNA matches it firmly. Clone size is given for some rows only: seen once, a few or many times, or a class if the clone is expanded.

few	TRBD2	TRBV12-3/TRBV12-4	TRBJ2-7	CASSPGLAFEQYF	TGTGCCAGCAGTCCGGGACTAGCGTTCGAGCAGTACTTC
-	-	TRBV7-2	TRBJ1-6	CASSLLNGQNSPLHF	TGTGCCAGCAGCCTCCTAAATGGACAGAATTCACCCCTCCACTTT
many	-	TRBV5-1	TRBJ2-5	CAKEETQYF	TGCGCCAAAGAAGAGACCCAGTACTTC
few	-	TRBV18	TRBJ2-1	CASSLAGPAVISYNEQFF	TGTGCCAGCTCACTGGCCGGGCCGGCTGTGATCTCCTACAATGAGCAGTTCTTC
-	TRBD1	TRBV6-5	TRBJ2-6	CASSYFFTGDGANVLTF	TGTGCCAGCAGTTACTTCTTCACAGGGGACGGGGCCAACGTCCTGACTTTC
few	TRBD1	TRBV20-1	TRBJ2-7	CSASPGQAYYEQYF	TGCAGTGCCTCTCCGGGACAGGCGTATTACGAGCAGTACTTC
many	TRBD2	TRBV4-1	TRBJ2-3	CASSETAGGTDTQYF	TGCGCCAGCAGCGAGACAGCGGGGGGCACAGATACGCAGTATTTT
few	TRBD1	TRBV2	TRBJ2-1	CASSVGQGVGEQFF	TGTGCCAGCAGTGTCGGACAGGGGGTAGGTGAGCAGTTCTTC
few	-	TRBV5-1	TRBJ2-3	CASSRDFTASGDTQYF	TGCGCCAGCAGCCGCGACTTTACGGCTTCGGGAGATACGCAGTATTTT
-	-	TRBV28	TRBJ2-2	CASIGARFAGELFF	TGTGCCAGCATCGGCGCTCGCTTTGCCGGGGAGCTGTTTTTT